This is a list of T cell receptor beta chains from one sample in a study of blood T cell repertoires in COVID-19. Profiling relied on immunoSEQ multiplex PCR, and the TCRdb table lists in-frame clones only, not all of them. The sample has some 300,000 clones; approximately 88% are singletons. The sequenced material came from peripheral blood. Receptor source: a woman aged 25 to 39 who had recovered from COVID-19. Each CDR3 is given with its conserved first and last residue. The D gene is left open where the match is weak. Clone size is shown for a subset of rows, as once, few, many or a class of expanded clone.

TRBJ2-7 TRBV2 - - TGTGCCAGCATGCGGGGTATCTCCTACGAGCAGTACTTC CASMRGISYEQYF
TRBJ1-4 TRBV28 TRBD1 - TGTGCCAGCAGTGGTTGGGACAGGGCTAGGGAAAAACTGTTTTTT CASSGWDRAREKLFF
TRBJ2-5 TRBV19 TRBD1 - TGTGCCAGTAGTATCCTCGGACAGGGGATATCGGAGACCCAGTACTTC CASSILGQGISETQYF
TRBJ2-1 TRBV4-2 TRBD1 once TGTGCCAGCAGCCAATCAACGGTGGGACAGTGGGACAATGAGCAGTTCTTC CASSQSTVGQWDNEQFF
TRBJ1-5 TRBV29-1 TRBD1 - TGCAGCGTTCGAGGGGACAGCGTCAATCAGCCCCAGCATTTT CSVRGDSVNQPQHF
TRBJ1-2 TRBV3-1/TRBV3-2 TRBD1 - TGTGCCAGCAGCCAAGAGGGGACAGGACACTATGGCTACACCTTC CASSQEGTGHYGYTF
TRBJ2-1 TRBV3-1/TRBV3-2 TRBD2 - TGTGCCAGCAGCCTTGGGACTAGCGGGGGGGCACAGTTCTTC CASSLGTSGGAQFF
TRBJ1-1 TRBV6-1 TRBD1 - TGTGCCAGCAGTGAACTGACAGGGGGCGATTTCGGGAACACTGAAGCTTTCTTT CASSELTGGDFGNTEAFF
TRBJ1-5 TRBV2 - - TGTGCCAGCAGTGACAGGGTCTTCAATCAGCCCCAGCATTTT CASSDRVFNQPQHF
TRBJ2-1 TRBV7-9 TRBD2 - TGTGCCAGCAGCTCGATAGCGGGGGGGCCCATTGAGCAGTTCTTC CASSSIAGGPIEQFF
TRBJ1-4 TRBV7-6 - - TGTGCCAGCAGCCCCGGGAGGGACCCAACTAATGAAAAACTGTTTTTT CASSPGRDPTNEKLFF
TRBJ2-3 TRBV6-5 TRBD2 - TGTGCCAGCACCGCCCTAGCGGGGGGGCCAGATACGCAGTATTTT CASTALAGGPDTQYF
TRBJ1-2 TRBV7-9 TRBD1 - TGTGCCAGCAGCTTAGTTTATCACAGGGGGGTTAACTATGGCTACACCTTC CASSLVYHRGVNYGYTF
TRBJ1-1 TRBV5-4 - - TGTGCCAGCAGCTTTGATCACGAGCGGGCTTTCTTT CASSFDHERAFF
TRBJ2-2 TRBV21-1 - few TGTGCCAGCAGCCGGAGGGCGGGGACCGGGGAGCTGTTTTTT CASSRRAGTGELFF
TRBJ2-3 TRBV9 TRBD2 - TGTGCCAGCACCGCGGGACTAAGGCACGCAGATACGCAGTATTTT CASTAGLRHADTQYF
TRBJ1-1 TRBV7-8 TRBD1 - TGTGCCAGCAGCTTCTACAGGGGCACTGAAGCTTTCTTT CASSFYRGTEAFF
TRBJ2-3 TRBV4-1 TRBD2 - TGCGCCAGCAGCCAAGGAGGACTAGCGGGGGGGCCCCAAGATACGCAGTATTTT CASSQGGLAGGPQDTQYF
TRBJ2-3 TRBV3-1/TRBV3-2 TRBD2 - TGTGCCAGCACCTCGGGGACTAGCGGTGGAGATACGCAGTATTTT CASTSGTSGGDTQYF
TRBJ2-1 TRBV12-3/TRBV12-4 - once TGTGCCAGCAGTTATCAGGGTGTCAATGAGCAGTTCTTC CASSYQGVNEQFF
TRBJ1-6 TRBV3-1/TRBV3-2 - - TGTGCCAGCAGCCGCCGGGACTTTCGGATTTCACCCCTCCACTTT CASSRRDFRISPLHF
TRBJ2-1 TRBV2 TRBD2 once TGTGCCAGCAGGGCCCCGGGGGGTTTAAACAATGAGCAGTTCTTC CASRAPGGLNNEQFF
TRBJ1-4 TRBV29-1 - - TGCAGCGTCCGGAGGGATACAAATGAAAAACTGTTTTTT CSVRRDTNEKLFF
TRBJ2-7 TRBV6-2/TRBV6-3 TRBD1 - TGTGCCAGCAGTTTCGGGACAGGGATTTACTACGAGCAGTACTTC CASSFGTGIYYEQYF
TRBJ1-4 TRBV11-2 TRBD1 few TGTGCCAGCAGCAGGGGACAGAACAATGAAAAACTGTTTTTT CASSRGQNNEKLFF
TRBJ1-1 TRBV15 - - TGTGCCACCAGCAGAGGGACAGAGAACACTGAAGCTTTCTTT CATSRGTENTEAFF
TRBJ2-5 TRBV6-5 TRBD1 - TGTGCCAGCCCTAGACGACAGGGTCAAGAGACCCAGTACTTC CASPRRQGQETQYF
TRBJ1-2 TRBV5-5 - - TGTGCCAGCAGCCTGGGGCACATAATCAACTATGGCTACACCTTC CASSLGHIINYGYTF
TRBJ2-7 TRBV7-3 - - TGTGCCAGCAGCTTAACCCCCGGGTACGAGCAGTACTTC CASSLTPGYEQYF
TRBJ2-1 TRBV5-6 TRBD2 - TGTGCCAGCAGCCTCCGCCGACTAGCGGGGGCCCCCAATGAGCAGTTCTTC CASSLRRLAGAPNEQFF
TRBJ2-3 TRBV9 - - TGTGCCAGCAGCGGCGGGAACTTCGGCGATACGCAGTATTTT CASSGGNFGDTQYF
TRBJ1-1 TRBV5-1 TRBD1 - TGCGCCAGCAGCTTTATGCAGGGGGTCCGGAACACTGAAGCTTTCTTT CASSFMQGVRNTEAFF
TRBJ2-6 TRBV3-1/TRBV3-2 - - TGTGCCAGCAGCCAAGATACCGTGGTTGCGGGGTTACCTGGGGCCAACGTCCTGACTTTC CASSQDTVVAGLPGANVLTF
TRBJ2-3 TRBV9 TRBD2 - TGTGCCAGCAGCGTAGAGCGGGGGGACCCTTATTCAGATACGCAGTATTTT CASSVERGDPYSDTQYF
TRBJ1-1 TRBV18 TRBD1 - TGTGCCAGCTCACCGAGGACAGGTACTGAAGCTTTCTTT CASSPRTGTEAFF
TRBJ1-2 TRBV30 - - TGTGCCTGGAGTGAGACACCGAACTATGGCTACACCTTC CAWSETPNYGYTF
TRBJ2-3 TRBV2 TRBD2 - TGTGCCAGCAGTGAAGCGCTTGGCCTAGCGGGGCCCTCCACAGATACGCAGTATTTT CASSEALGLAGPSTDTQYF
TRBJ1-4 TRBV7-2 - - TGTGCCAGCAGCTTAAGAGGTTTTAATGAAAAACTGTTTTTT CASSLRGFNEKLFF
TRBJ2-7 TRBV27 TRBD1 - TGTGCCAGCGGCAAAGGGACAGGGGCCCACGAGCAGTACTTC CASGKGTGAHEQYF
TRBJ2-3 TRBV5-1 - - TGCGCCAGCAGCTTACGACAGACAAGCACAGATACGCAGTATTTT CASSLRQTSTDTQYF
TRBJ1-1 TRBV5-5 TRBD1 - TGTGCCAGCAGCTTCCAGGGGGCTGGGAGGAACGCTGAAGCTTTCTTT CASSFQGAGRNAEAFF
TRBJ1-1 TRBV4-2 - once TGTGCCAGCAGCCAAGCCGAGGGACTAGAGAACACTGAAGCTTTCTTT CASSQAEGLENTEAFF